This T cell receptor beta chain was identified during a study of blood T cell repertoires in COVID-19. Background on the study: The origin of the acute and convalescent COVID-19 samples was the United States, Italy and Spain. Sources were T cells, B-cell-depleted T cells, or PBMCs; the material itself was cDNA or gDNA.

The germline V gene has CDR1 SGDLS and CDR2 YYNGEE. Between the trimmed V and J ends, which lost 3 bases and 10 bases, there was a span of 19 bases. This CDR3 has 14 amino acids. Those who participated ranged in age from roughly 18 to 90 years and resided in about two dozen US areas. This clone was counted between two and nine times. The repertoire was sequenced with immunoSEQ multiplex PCR; TCRdb's copy has only in-frame clones and lacks some. The table shows about 240,000 clones, with roughly 90% occurring only once. The chain is built from TRBV9 and TRBJ1-1; possibly TRBD1 for D (6 bases). The source is a woman aged 30 to 39 who had recovered from COVID-19. The material sequenced was PBMCs or T cells enriched from blood (not recorded which). The CDR3 DNA sequence: TGTGCCAGCAGCGCAAAACCTCTACAGGGCTTAGCTTTCTTT. It is translated as CASSAKPLQGLAFF.